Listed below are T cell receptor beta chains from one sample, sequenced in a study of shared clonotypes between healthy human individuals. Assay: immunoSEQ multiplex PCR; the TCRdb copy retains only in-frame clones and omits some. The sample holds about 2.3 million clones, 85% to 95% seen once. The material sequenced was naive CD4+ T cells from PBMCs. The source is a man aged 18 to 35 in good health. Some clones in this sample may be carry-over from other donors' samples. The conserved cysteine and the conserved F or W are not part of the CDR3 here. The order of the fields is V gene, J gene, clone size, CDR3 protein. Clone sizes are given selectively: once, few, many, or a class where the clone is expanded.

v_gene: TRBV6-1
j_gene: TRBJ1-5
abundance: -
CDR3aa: ASQGRLSNQPQH

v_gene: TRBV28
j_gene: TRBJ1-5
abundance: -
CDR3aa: ASSNRVPGQPQH

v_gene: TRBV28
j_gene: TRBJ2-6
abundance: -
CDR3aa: ASSFTQGNGANVLT

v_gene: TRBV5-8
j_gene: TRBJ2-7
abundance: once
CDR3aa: ASRHRLPPGEQY

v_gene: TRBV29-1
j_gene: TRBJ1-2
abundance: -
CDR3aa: SVGTEIYGYT

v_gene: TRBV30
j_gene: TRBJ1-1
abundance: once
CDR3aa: AWSPDRGITEAF

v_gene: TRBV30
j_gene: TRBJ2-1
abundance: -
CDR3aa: AWSHGRATEQF

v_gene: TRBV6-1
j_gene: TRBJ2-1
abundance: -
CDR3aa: ASSVYNEQF

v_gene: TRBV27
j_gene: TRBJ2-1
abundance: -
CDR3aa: ASSGWRDYLNEQF

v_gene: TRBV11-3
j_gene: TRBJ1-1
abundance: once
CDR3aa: ASSKNRGDTEAF

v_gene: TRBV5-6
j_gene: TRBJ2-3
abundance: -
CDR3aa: ASSPTGVRDTQY

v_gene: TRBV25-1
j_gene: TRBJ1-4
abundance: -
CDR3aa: ASSSEGAKLF

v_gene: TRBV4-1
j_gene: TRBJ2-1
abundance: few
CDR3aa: ASSRKDRTSGSYNEQF

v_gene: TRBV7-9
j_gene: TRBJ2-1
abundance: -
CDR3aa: ASSPTSGTYNEQF

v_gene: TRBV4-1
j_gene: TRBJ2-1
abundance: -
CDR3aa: ASSQPSQGAHNEQF

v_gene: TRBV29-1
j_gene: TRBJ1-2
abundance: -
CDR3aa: SAYGANYGYT

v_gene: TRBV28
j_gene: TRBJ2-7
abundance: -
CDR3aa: ASSSAGLPTYEQY

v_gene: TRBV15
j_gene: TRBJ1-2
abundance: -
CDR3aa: ATGQGYYGYT

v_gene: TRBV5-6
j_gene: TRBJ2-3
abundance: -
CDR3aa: ASRPMGLAVPDTQY

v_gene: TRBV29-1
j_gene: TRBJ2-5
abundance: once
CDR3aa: SVEDTGKEETQY

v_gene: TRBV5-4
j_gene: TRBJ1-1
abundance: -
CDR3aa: ASSFWGGGNTEAF

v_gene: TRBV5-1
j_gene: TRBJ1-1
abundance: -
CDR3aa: ASSSGQASNTEAF

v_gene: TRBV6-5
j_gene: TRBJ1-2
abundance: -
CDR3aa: ASSHRDRGPYGYT

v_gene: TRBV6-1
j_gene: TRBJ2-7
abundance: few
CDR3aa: ASSGWGEQY

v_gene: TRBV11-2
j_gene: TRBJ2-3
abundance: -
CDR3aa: ASSLIWLAGDTQY

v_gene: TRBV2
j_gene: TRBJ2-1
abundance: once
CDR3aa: ASSPRGSGRAVEQF

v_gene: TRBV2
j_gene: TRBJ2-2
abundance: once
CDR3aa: ASNSQGPGELF

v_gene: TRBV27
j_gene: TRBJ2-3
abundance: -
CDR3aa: ASSRVGGGGADTQY

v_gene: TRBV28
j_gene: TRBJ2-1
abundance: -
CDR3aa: ASSFWRDSSYNEQF

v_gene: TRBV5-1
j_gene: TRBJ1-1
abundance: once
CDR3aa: ASSADPQGWNTEAF

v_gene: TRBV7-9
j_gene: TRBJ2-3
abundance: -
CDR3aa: ASSLGLAATDTQY

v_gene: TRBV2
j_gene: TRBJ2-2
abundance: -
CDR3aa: ATRQGPGELF

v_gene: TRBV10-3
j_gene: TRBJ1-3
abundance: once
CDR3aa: ATLQGAGNTIY

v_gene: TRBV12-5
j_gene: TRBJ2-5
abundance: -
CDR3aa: ASGLRVSVAETQY

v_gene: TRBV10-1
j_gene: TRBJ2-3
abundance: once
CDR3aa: ASRPTLNNTDTQY

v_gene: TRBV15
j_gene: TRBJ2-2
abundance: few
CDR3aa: ATSRDSASRELF

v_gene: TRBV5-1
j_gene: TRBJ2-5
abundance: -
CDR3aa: ASSLLAGDLETQY

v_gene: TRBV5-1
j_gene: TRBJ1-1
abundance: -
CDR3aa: ASSQSGTANTEAF

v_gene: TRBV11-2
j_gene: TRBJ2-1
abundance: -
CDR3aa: ASSFTGPPLNEQF

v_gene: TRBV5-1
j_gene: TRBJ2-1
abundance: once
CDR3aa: ASSSYPDRGFNNEQF

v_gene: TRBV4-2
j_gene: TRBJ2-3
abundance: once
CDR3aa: ASSRQGAKNTDTQY

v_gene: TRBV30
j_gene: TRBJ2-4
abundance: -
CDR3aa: AWSGDEEKNIQY

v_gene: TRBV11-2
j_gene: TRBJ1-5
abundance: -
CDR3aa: ASSLVGSSQPQH